The rows below give T cell receptor beta chains drawn from one sample of a study of cytomegalovirus exposure and HLA in healthy donors. Sequencing used immunoSEQ multiplex PCR; TCRdb keeps in-frame clones, though not all of them. The sample lists 85,000 to 100,000 clones, 85% to 90% seen once, with approximately 2.3% in the top ten. The specimen sequenced was PBMCs. The receptor source for this set is a man between 18 and 29 years old in good health and CMV-seronegative. CDR3s include the opening cysteine and the closing phenylalanine or tryptophan. The order of the fields is V gene, clone size, CDR3 length, J gene, D gene, CDR3 DNA, CDR3 protein. The D gene is left open where the match is weak. Expanded clones are given a class, and other clones once, few, many or no size at all.

v_gene: TRBV7-2
abundance: NA
len: 12
j_gene: TRBJ1-2
d_gene: TRBD1
CDR3nt: TGTGCCAGCAGCTTAGAGGGGGCTGGCTACACCTTC
CDR3aa: CASSLEGAGYTF

v_gene: TRBV28
abundance: NA
len: 18
j_gene: TRBJ2-3
d_gene: TRBD2
CDR3nt: TGTGCCAGCAGTTTGTCGGGGATGGGAGCGGGAGGCAGGTATACGCAGTATTTT
CDR3aa: CASSLSGMGAGGRYTQYF

v_gene: TRBV19
abundance: NA
len: 13
j_gene: TRBJ2-2
d_gene: TRBD1
CDR3nt: TGTGCCAGTACAGGGGGAAACACCGGGGAGCTGTTTTTT
CDR3aa: CASTGGNTGELFF

v_gene: TRBV19
abundance: NA
len: 15
j_gene: TRBJ2-1
d_gene: TRBD1
CDR3nt: TGTGCCAGTCACACCGGGACAGGGTCCTACAATGAGCAGTTCTTC
CDR3aa: CASHTGTGSYNEQFF

v_gene: TRBV19
abundance: once
len: 14
j_gene: TRBJ2-2
d_gene: TRBD2
CDR3nt: TGTGCCAGTAGTCCGCGGGAGAGAACCGGGGAGCTGTTTTTT
CDR3aa: CASSPRERTGELFF

v_gene: TRBV15
abundance: NA
len: 12
j_gene: TRBJ2-1
d_gene: NA
CDR3nt: TGTGCCACCGAGAGCTCCTACAATGAGCAGTTCTTC
CDR3aa: CATESSYNEQFF

v_gene: TRBV5-1
abundance: NA
len: 15
j_gene: TRBJ1-2
d_gene: NA
CDR3nt: TGCGCCAGCAGCTTGGTCACAGGGTCCAACTATGGCTACACCTTC
CDR3aa: CASSLVTGSNYGYTF

v_gene: TRBV7-8
abundance: NA
len: 14
j_gene: TRBJ2-1
d_gene: NA
CDR3nt: TGTGCCAGCAGCTTAGTGCTGGGAGTGAATGAGCAGTTCTTC
CDR3aa: CASSLVLGVNEQFF

v_gene: TRBV28
abundance: NA
len: 11
j_gene: TRBJ2-7
d_gene: NA
CDR3nt: TGTGCCAGCAGCAAATCCTACGAGCAGTACTTC
CDR3aa: CASSKSYEQYF

v_gene: TRBV6-6
abundance: NA
len: 15
j_gene: TRBJ2-1
d_gene: NA
CDR3nt: TGTGCCAGCAGTTACATCAGGGGGACTCGTGATGAGCAGTTCTTC
CDR3aa: CASSYIRGTRDEQFF